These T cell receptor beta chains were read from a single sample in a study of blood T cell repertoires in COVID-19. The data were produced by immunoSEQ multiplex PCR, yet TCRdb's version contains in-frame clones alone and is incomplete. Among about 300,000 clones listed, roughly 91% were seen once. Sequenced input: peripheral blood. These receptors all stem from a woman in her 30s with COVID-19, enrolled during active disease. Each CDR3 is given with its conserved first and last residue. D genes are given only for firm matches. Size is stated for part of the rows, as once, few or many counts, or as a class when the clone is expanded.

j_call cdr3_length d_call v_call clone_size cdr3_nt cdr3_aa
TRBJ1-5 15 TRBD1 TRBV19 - TGTGCCAGTAGTTCGGGGACAGGGAGGATTCAGCCCCAGCATTTT CASSSGTGRIQPQHF
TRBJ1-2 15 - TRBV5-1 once TGCGCCAGCAGCTTCGAGTCCGGCAGGGACTATGGCTACACCTTC CASSFESGRDYGYTF
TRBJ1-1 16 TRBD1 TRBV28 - TGTGCCAGCAGTTTATGGGGTGACAGGGGGTACACTGAAGCTTTCTTT CASSLWGDRGYTEAFF
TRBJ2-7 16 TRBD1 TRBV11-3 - TGTGCCAGCAGCTACGCACCGGGACAGGGGGCTGAGGAGCAGTACTTC CASSYAPGQGAEEQYF
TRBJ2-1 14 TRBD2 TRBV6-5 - TGTGCCAGCAGTCGCGGGACTAGCGGGGGGGATAAGTTCTTC CASSRGTSGGDKFF
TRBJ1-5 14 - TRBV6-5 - TGTGCCAGCGGGATCGACAGGATCAATCAGCCCCAGCATTTT CASGIDRINQPQHF
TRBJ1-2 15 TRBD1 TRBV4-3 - TGCGCCAGCAGCCAAGGCCCGGGACAGCCCCCTGGCTACACCTTC CASSQGPGQPPGYTF
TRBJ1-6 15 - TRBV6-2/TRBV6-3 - TGTGCCAGCAGTTACTCTGGGGCCATTAATTCACCCCTCCACTTT CASSYSGAINSPLHF
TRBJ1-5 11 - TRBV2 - TGTGCCAGCGGGGGGAATCAGCCCCAGCATTTT CASGGNQPQHF
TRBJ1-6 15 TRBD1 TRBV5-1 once TGCGCCAGCAGCCCGGACAGGCCTGATAATTCACCCCTCCACTTT CASSPDRPDNSPLHF
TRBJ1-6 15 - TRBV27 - TGTGCCAGCCACGCAGCAGGGTCGTATAATTCACCCCTCCACTTT CASHAAGSYNSPLHF
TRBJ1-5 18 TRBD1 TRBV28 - TGTGCCAGCACCCCGGACAGGGGGCGCGAAAATAGCAATCAGCCCCAGCATTTT CASTPDRGRENSNQPQHF
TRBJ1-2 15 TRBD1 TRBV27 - TGTGCCAGCAGTATCTCGGGACAGGGAGGCTATGGCTATACCTTC CASSISGQGGYGYTF
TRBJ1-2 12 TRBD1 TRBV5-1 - TGCGCCAGCAGCCGATGGACAGGCCGCTACACCTTC CASSRWTGRYTF
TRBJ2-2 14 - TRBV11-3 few TGTGCCAGCAGCTTTGGCAGGGGTTCCGGGGAGCTGTTTTTT CASSFGRGSGELFF
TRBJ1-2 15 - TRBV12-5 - TGTGCTAGTGGTTTAGTCAGGGGAGGGAACTATGGCTACACCTTC CASGLVRGGNYGYTF
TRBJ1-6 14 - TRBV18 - TGTGCCAGCTCACCCGGAGGCCAAAATTCACCCCTCCACTTT CASSPGGQNSPLHF
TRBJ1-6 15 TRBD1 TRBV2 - TGTGCCAGCAGGGAGGGACAGCCCTATAATTCACCCCTCCACTTT CASREGQPYNSPLHF
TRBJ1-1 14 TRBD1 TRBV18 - TGTGCCAGCTCACCACCGGGCAGGGGGATCCAAGCTTTCTTT CASSPPGRGIQAFF
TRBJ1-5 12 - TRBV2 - TGTGCCATTCAGGGTAGCAATCAGCCCCAGCATTTT CAIQGSNQPQHF
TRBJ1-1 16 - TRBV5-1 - TGCGCCAGCAGCTTGGATTCCAGGTTGCGGAACACTGAAGCTTTCTTT CASSLDSRLRNTEAFF
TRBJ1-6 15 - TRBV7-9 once TGTGCCAGCAGCCCCGTACAGGGATGGCGATCACCCCTCCACTTT CASSPVQGWRSPLHF
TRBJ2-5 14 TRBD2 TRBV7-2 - TGTGCCAGCAGCGTGGGACTAGCTCGGGGGACCCAGTACTTC CASSVGLARGTQYF
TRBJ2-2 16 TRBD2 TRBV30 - TGTGCCTGGAGCCCACGGGAGCGGGGGGCCACCGGGGAGCTGTTTTTT CAWSPRERGATGELFF
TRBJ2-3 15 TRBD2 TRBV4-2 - TGTGCCAGCAGCCCGACTAGCGGGGGTACAGATACGCAGTATTTT CASSPTSGGTDTQYF
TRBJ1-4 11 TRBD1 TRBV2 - TGTGCCGGCGGACAGGGTGAAAAACTGTTTTTT CAGGQGEKLFF
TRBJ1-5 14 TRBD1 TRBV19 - TGTGCCAGTAGTGACAGGGGGCTCACTCAGCCCCAGCATTTT CASSDRGLTQPQHF
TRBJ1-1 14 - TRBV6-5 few TGTGCCAGCAGTTACGGGGAGACGAACACTGAAGCTTTCTTT CASSYGETNTEAFF
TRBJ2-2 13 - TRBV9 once TGTGCCAGCAGGACAGCAACCACCGGGGAGCTGTTTTTT CASRTATTGELFF
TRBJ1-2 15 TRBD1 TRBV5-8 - TGTGCCAGCAGCTCGACAGGGTTGGGAGGCTATGGCTACACCTTC CASSSTGLGGYGYTF
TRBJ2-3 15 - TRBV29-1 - TGCAGCGTTGAAGATCCCAGGAGGAATTCGGATACGCAGTATTTT CSVEDPRRNSDTQYF
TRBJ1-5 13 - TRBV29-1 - TGCAGCGTCGGGGACATGAGCAATCAGCCCCAGCATTTT CSVGDMSNQPQHF
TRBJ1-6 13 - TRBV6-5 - TGTGCCAGCAGTTACTCGATGACATCACCCCTCCACTTT CASSYSMTSPLHF
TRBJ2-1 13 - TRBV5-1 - TGCGCCAGCAGCTTGCCCCCGTACAATGAGCAGTTCTTC CASSLPPYNEQFF
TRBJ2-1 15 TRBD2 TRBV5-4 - TGTGCCAGCAGCTTGGCGAGCGGGGGAGTGAATGAGCAGTTCTTC CASSLASGGVNEQFF
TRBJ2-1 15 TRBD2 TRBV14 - TGTGCCAGCAGCCAGGGACTAGCGGGGTACAATGAGCAGTTCTTC CASSQGLAGYNEQFF
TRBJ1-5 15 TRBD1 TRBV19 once TGTGCCAGTAGTCGAGACAGGGACAGCAATCAGCCCCAGCATTTT CASSRDRDSNQPQHF
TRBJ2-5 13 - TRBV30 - TGTGCCTGGAGTGCCCCCGGTACCGAGACCCAGTACTTC CAWSAPGTETQYF
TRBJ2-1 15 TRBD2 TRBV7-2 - TGTGCCAGCAGCTTTATAGCGGGGGGGTACAATGAGCAGTTCTTC CASSFIAGGYNEQFF
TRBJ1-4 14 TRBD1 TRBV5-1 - TGCGCCAGCAGCTTTGGGACAGGGTCTGAAAAACTGTTTTTT CASSFGTGSEKLFF
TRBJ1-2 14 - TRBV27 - TGTGCCAGCAGTTTGTCCGGCGGAGGAGCTGGCTACACCTTC CASSLSGGGAGYTF
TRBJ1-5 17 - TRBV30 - TGTGCCTGGACCCTGGCCCGCGGGCCGGATAGCAATCAGCCCCAGCATTTT CAWTLARGPDSNQPQHF
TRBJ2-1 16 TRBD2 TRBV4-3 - TGCGCCAGCAGTCAAATGACTAGCGGGGCCTACAATGAGCAGTTCTTC CASSQMTSGAYNEQFF
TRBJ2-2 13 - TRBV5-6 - TGTGCCAGCAGCCTGAGGGCGACCGGGGAGCTGTTTTTT CASSLRATGELFF
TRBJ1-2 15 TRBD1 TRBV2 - TGTGCCAGCAGTGAGGGCTCGGGACAGCCCTATGGCTACACCTTC CASSEGSGQPYGYTF
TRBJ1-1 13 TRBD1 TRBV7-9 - TGTGCCGCCCGACAGGGGCTGAACACTGAAGCTTTCTTT CAARQGLNTEAFF
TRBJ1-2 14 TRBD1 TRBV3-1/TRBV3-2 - TGTGCCAGCAGTCCCGGGACAGGGGGCAATGGCTACACCTTC CASSPGTGGNGYTF
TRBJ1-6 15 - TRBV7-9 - TGTGCCAGCAGCCCCTCTAGCTCCTATAATTCACCCCTCCACTTT CASSPSSSYNSPLHF
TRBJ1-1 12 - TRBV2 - TGTGCCAGCAGTGAAACACAGACTGAAGCTTTCTTT CASSETQTEAFF
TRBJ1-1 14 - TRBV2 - TGTGCCAGCACTTGGGGCAGGGTGAACACTGAAGCTTTCTTT CASTWGRVNTEAFF
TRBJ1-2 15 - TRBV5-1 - TGCGCCAGCAGCTTGGAAGTTCCAGGGGCCTATGGCTACACCTTC CASSLEVPGAYGYTF
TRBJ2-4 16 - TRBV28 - TGTGCCAGCAGCTCGAGGGGGGGATTTGGCAAAAACATTCAGTACTTC CASSSRGGFGKNIQYF
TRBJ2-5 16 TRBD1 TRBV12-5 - TGTGCTAGTGGTCGGGGACAGGTAGAAGTGAAAGAGACCCAGTACTTC CASGRGQVEVKETQYF
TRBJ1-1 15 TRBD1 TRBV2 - TGTGCCAGCCGATTGACAGGGTGGCTGAACACTGAAGCTTTCTTT CASRLTGWLNTEAFF
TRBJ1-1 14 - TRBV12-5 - TGTGCTAGTGGTTTGGTGGGAGGTAACACTGAAGCTTTCTTT CASGLVGGNTEAFF
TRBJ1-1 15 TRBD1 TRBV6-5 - TGTGCCAGCAGTCGCGTTTTCGGACAGGGCACTGAAGCTTTCTTT CASSRVFGQGTEAFF
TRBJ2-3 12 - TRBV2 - TGTGCCAGCCGAACAGGGACAGATACGCAGTATTTT CASRTGTDTQYF
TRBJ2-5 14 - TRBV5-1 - TGCGCCAGCAGCTTGGACAGGGACGGAGAGACCCAGTACTTC CASSLDRDGETQYF
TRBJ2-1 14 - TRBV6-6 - TGTGCCAGCAGTTACTCGTATGGGGGCTATGAGCAGTTCTTC CASSYSYGGYEQFF
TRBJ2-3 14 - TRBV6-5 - TGTGCCAGCAGTAAGGAGGGTACGGCAGATACGCAGTATTTT CASSKEGTADTQYF